The 26 T cell receptor beta chains below all came from one sample that was sequenced in a study of blood T cell repertoires in COVID-19. Sequencing was performed with immunoSEQ multiplex PCR; in TCRdb, only in-frame clones are kept and a portion is missing. Here the sample spans over 90,000 clones, approximately 87% being singletons. The sample taken for sequencing was peripheral blood. The source is a human donor in a cohort sampled during active or convalescent COVID-19.

This clone was observed once. The junction differs from germline at one of its ends, possibly a read error. This rearrangement joins TRBV2 to TRBJ2-1; D possibly corresponds to TRBD1 (5 bases). This CDR3 spans 11 amino acids. Germline V CDR1 and CDR2: SNHLY, FYNNEI. In DNA form, the CDR3 reads TGTGCCAGCAGTGTTGGGGCCTTTGGAATCTTC. Its protein is CASSVGAFGIF.

The rearrangement links TRBV19 to TRBJ1-5, with a possible D match to TRBD1 (6 bases). Trimming shortened V by 6 bases and J by 2 bases, and 14 bases separated the two germline ends. Germline V gene sequence: CDR1 LNHDA, CDR2 SQIVND (reference sequence). This CDR3 contains 15 residues. The CDR3 sequence: CASSVKGGGNQPQHF. CDR3 in DNA: TGTGCCAGTAGCGTGAAAGGGGGAGGCAATCAGCCCCAGCATTTT. Full variable domain (rest looked up from reference TRBV19 and TRBJ1-5): DGGITQSPKYLFRKEGQNVTLSCEQNLNHDAMYWYRQDPGQGLRLIYYSQIVNDFQKGDIAEGYSVSREKKESFPLTVTSAQKNPTAFYLCASSVKGGGNQPQHFGDGTRLSIL.

The V call is TRBV19, the J call TRBJ1-1; D is uncertain. In germline, CDR1 is LNHDA, CDR2 SQIVND (reference sequence). This CDR3 is built from 13 residues. V was pared by 8 bases and J by 0 bases, with 10 bases between. The CDR3 loop is CASEPRVNTEAFF. CDR3 nucleotide sequence: TGTGCCAGTGAACCTCGGGTGAACACTGAAGCTTTCTTT.

With respect to this clone: The identical CDR3 is also encoded by other nucleotide sequences in the sample. V and J are TRBV6-5 and TRBJ2-2; no clear D gene. CDR3 size: 12 residues. Germline assignment: CDR1 MNHEY and CDR2 SVGAGI. V was pared by 9 bases and J by 1 base, with 6 bases between. The CDR3 nucleotides are TGTGCCAGTGCAGGGAACACCGGGGAGCTGTTTTTT. Its translation is CASAGNTGELFF.

The rearrangement uses TRBV6-5 and TRBJ2-3; D gene ambiguous. The CDR3 covers 12 residues. CDR1 is MNHEY, CDR2 SVGAGI, per germline. The V and J ends lost 5 bases and 5 bases respectively, with 8 bases between them. The CDR3 here is CASSTYRDTQYF. The CDR3 coding sequence is TGTGCCAGCAGTACATACCGAGATACGCAGTATTTT.

The chain recombines TRBV30 with TRBJ1-6, with TRBD1 matching 10 bases. CDR3 length equals 14 residues. J gave up 10 bases and V 1 base, and 4 bases lay outside the gene matches. Germline V gives CDR1 GTSNPN, CDR2 SVGIG (reference sequence). CDR3 in DNA: TGTGCCTGGAGTGAGGGGACAGGGGAATCACCCCTCCACTTT. It codes for CAWSEGTGESPLHF.

The gene calls are TRBV30 and TRBJ2-5, with a possible D match to TRBD2 (5 bases). V was pared by 0 bases and J by 0 bases, with 14 bases between. Germline V gene lookup returns CDR1 GTSNPN and CDR2 SVGIG (reference sequence). The CDR3 spans 16 residues. The CDR3 sequence: CAWSVGSGGYQETQYF. CDR3 DNA: TGTGCCTGGAGTGTAGGGTCAGGCGGGTACCAAGAGACCCAGTACTTC.

This clone has only a few counts. V is TRBV6-2 or TRBV6-3 and J is TRBJ1-1; D is ambiguous. V was trimmed by 5 bases and J by 1 base, leaving 8 bases between them. The CDR3 extends over 13 amino acids. Germline V gene sequence: CDR1 MNHEY, CDR2 SVGEGT. Written as DNA, the CDR3 is TGTGCCAGCAGTGCACACAGGAACACTGAAGCTTTCTTT. Protein product: CASSAHRNTEAFF.

This clone showed up just once. This rearrangement joins TRBV5-1 to TRBJ2-5; a weak D match, TRBD2 (5 bases). Per germline, CDR1 SGHRS and CDR2 YFSETQ. The length of the CDR3 is 13 residues. Trimming removed 4 bases from V and 5 bases from J, with 12 bases in between. Here the CDR3 DNA reads TGCGCCAGCAGCCCCCGGGGTAAGGAGACCCAGTACTTC. As protein: CASSPRGKETQYF.

V is TRBV28 and J is TRBJ1-5; 7 nucleotides line up with TRBD1. Trimming took 5 bases from V and 9 from J; bases not matched to a gene: 13. Per germline, CDR1 MDHEN and CDR2 SYDVKM. The CDR3 spans 15 residues. The CDR3 nucleotides read TGTGCCAGCAGTAAACCGGGACAGCGAGGTCGGCCCCAGCATTTT. It yields the protein CASSKPGQRGRPQHF.

V and J are TRBV7-9 and TRBJ1-1, with D uncertain. The germline V and J ends were trimmed by 6 bases and 1 base, with 15 bases remaining between them. CDR3 length: 15 residues. The germline V gene encodes CDR1 SEHNR and CDR2 FQNEAQ (reference sequence). The CDR3 coding sequence is TGTGCCAGCAGACAAGGGAGGCTGACGAACACTGAAGCTTTCTTT. Protein product: CASRQGRLTNTEAFF.

The chain is built from TRBV3-1 (or the pseudogene TRBV3-2) and TRBJ2-4, with D unclear. The V end lost 0 bases, the J end lost 0 bases, and 12 bases lay between the germline ends. Germline CDR1 and CDR2: LGHDT and YNNKEL (reference sequence). The CDR3 has 17 residues. The CDR3 region is CASSQDFNSLAKNIQYF. DNA of the CDR3: TGTGCCAGCAGCCAAGATTTCAACAGCTTAGCCAAAAACATTCAGTACTTC.

The chain's CDR3 is CASSSQGYQPQHF. The CDR3, as DNA: TGTGCCAGCAGTTCTCAGGGTTATCAGCCCCAGCATTTT. The chain couples TRBV12-3 or TRBV12-4 to TRBJ1-5; maybe TRBD1 (5 bases). Trimming took 4 bases from V and 5 from J, leaving 9 bases between them. CDR3 size: 13 residues.

The CDR3 bases are TGTGCCAGCAGTGGGGACAGGGACACTGAAGCTTTCTTT. It translates to CASSGDRDTEAFF. The gene calls are TRBV12-3 or TRBV12-4 and TRBJ1-1, with 9 nucleotides matching TRBD1. CDR3 length equals 13 residues. Unmatched junction bases numbered 1, after V lost 5 bases and J lost 3 bases.

This clone appeared once. The CDR3 region is CASSLPKMSSGNTIYF. CDR3 DNA sequence: TGTGCCAGCAGCTTACCCAAGATGAGCTCTGGAAACACCATATATTTT. The J gene is TRBJ1-3, the V gene TRBV13; D call uncertain. This CDR3 contains 16 residues. The V and J ends lost 2 bases and 0 bases respectively, with 11 bases between them. The germline V gene has CDR1 PRHDT and CDR2 FYEKMQ (reference sequence).

This rearrangement joins TRBV6-5 to TRBJ1-1; unclear D gene. Germline V gene data show CDR1 as MNHEY and CDR2 as SVGAGI. The CDR3 has 14 residues. Trimming left V 6 bases short and J 0 bases short, with 11 bases between. The CDR3 coding sequence is TGTGCCAGCAGCCGGGCGGGGTTGAACACTGAAGCTTTCTTT. Protein sequence: CASSRAGLNTEAFF.

This chain connects TRBV24-1 to TRBJ1-2, with D possibly matching TRBD1 (5 bases). CDR1 and CDR2 (germline): KGHDR, SFDVKD. The CDR3 sequence is 15 residues long. The V and J ends lost 3 bases and 1 base respectively, with 11 bases between them. CDR3 coding DNA: TGTGCCACCAGTGATGAAACAGGTTTTAACTATGGCTACACCTTC. This encodes CATSDETGFNYGYTF.

This sequence joins TRBV14 and TRBJ1-3; maybe TRBD1 (6 bases). Germline-derived CDR1 and CDR2 are SGHDN and FVKESK. V gave up 3 bases and J gave up 2 bases, with 11 bases separating them. The CDR3 has 15 residues. The CDR3 here is CASSHKQGPGNTIYF. The CDR3, as DNA: TGTGCCAGCAGCCACAAACAGGGCCCTGGAAACACCATATATTTT.

This chain joins TRBV7-9 and TRBJ1-3; D possibly corresponds to TRBD1 (6 bases). The CDR3 is 16 residues long. Germline CDR1 reads SEHNR; CDR2 reads FQNEAQ (reference sequence). The V gene lost 1 base and the J gene lost 4 bases, with 14 bases spanning the gap. The CDR3 nucleotides are TGTGCCAGCAGCTTAGGTGTTGGGGGCCTCGGAAACACCATATATTTT. Protein sequence: CASSLGVGGLGNTIYF.

CDR3 nucleotide sequence: TGTGCCATCAGTACCGGGACTAGCGGGGCGCAAGAGACCCAGTACTTC. Translated: CAISTGTSGAQETQYF. The rearrangement joins TRBV10-3 to TRBJ2-5; 13 nucleotides agree with TRBD2. The germline V gene encodes CDR1 ENHRY and CDR2 SYGVKD. The CDR3 sequence is 16 residues long. The trim removed 5 bases at V and 2 bases at J, leaving 5 bases unmatched.

In this sample, this clone turned up many times. The rearrangement links TRBV9 to TRBJ1-2; 9 bases agree with TRBD1. The CDR3 totals 17 residues. V lost 6 bases to trimming and J lost 7 bases; unmatched junction nucleotides: 19. Germline assignment: CDR1 SGDLS and CDR2 YYNGEE. The CDR3 bases are TGTGCCAGCACAAACCTACGGGACAGGGCTTTTAGGCGTGGCTACACCTTC. It yields the protein CASTNLRDRAFRRGYTF.

This clone showed up just once. This chain connects TRBV9 to TRBJ1-6, with D maybe TRBD1 (5 bases). The germline V and J ends were trimmed by 0 bases and 8 bases, with 9 bases remaining between them. The CDR3 is 14 amino acids. CDR1 is SGDLS, CDR2 YYNGEE, per germline. The CDR3 here is CASSVATVDSPLHF. DNA for the CDR3: TGTGCCAGCAGCGTAGCGACAGTAGATTCACCCCTCCACTTT.

The genes are TRBV6-6 and TRBJ2-1; 7 nucleotides agree with TRBD1. The ends lost 5 bases at V and 5 bases at J; junction bases unmatched: 15. The V gene's germline CDR1 is MNHNY and CDR2 SVGAGI (reference sequence). This CDR3 spans 17 amino acids. The CDR3 reads CASSPSPRDSIHNEQFF. CDR3 bases: TGTGCCAGCAGTCCAAGTCCCCGGGACAGCATCCACAATGAGCAGTTCTTC.

The chain links TRBV6-6 to TRBJ2-7; 9 nucleotides line up with TRBD2. This CDR3 has 16 residues. Germline V CDR1 and CDR2: MNHNY, SVGAGI (reference sequence). V trimming: 2 bases; J trimming: 2 bases; junction bases outside the gene matches: 7. The CDR3 DNA reads TGTGCCAGCAGTTACCCGCTCGGCGGGGGGGCCTACGAGCAGTACTTC. It translates to CASSYPLGGGAYEQYF.

This clone was seen once. This sequence joins TRBV28 and TRBJ1-2, with no clear D. The CDR3 covers 14 residues. Germline values: CDR1 MDHEN, CDR2 SYDVKM. V shed 6 bases and J shed 5 bases, with 16 bases lying between them. CDR3 amino acids: CASRVEGSLYGYTF. CDR3 nucleotide sequence: TGTGCCAGCAGAGTGGAGGGAAGTCTTTATGGCTACACCTTC.

This clone came up once. The rearrangement links TRBV19 to TRBJ2-1; TRBD2 agrees at 7 bases. The CDR3 totals 16 residues. Germline V CDR1 and CDR2: LNHDA, SQIVND (reference sequence). Losses at the gene ends were 5 bases for V and 7 bases for J; bases not matched to a gene: 14. CDR3 nucleotide sequence: TGTGCCAGTAGTCTTCCCTCTGGGCGGGGGATAAATGAGCAGTTCTTC. Its protein is CASSLPSGRGINEQFF.